This TCR beta chain derives from a study of blood T cell repertoires in COVID-19. V dropped 1 base and J dropped 7 bases, with 19 bases sitting between them. The V gene's germline CDR1 is GTSNPN and CDR2 SVGIG (reference sequence). The CDR3 has 15 amino acids. Study processing details: Cell counts per sample came from amplifying reference gene primers. TCRdb's copy holds only in-frame clones and misses some; the assay was immunoSEQ multiplex PCR. That table gives V, J and clone size, and the DNA gave D and trimming. The sample contains some 180,000 clones, approximately 85% of which appear only once. Sequencing was performed on PBMCs or T cells enriched from blood (not recorded which). The sequence came from a man aged 40-50 years who had recovered from COVID-19. The chain employs TRBV30 and TRBJ1-2, with D perhaps TRBD1 (6 bases). The CDR3 spells CAWSDGRSGVGGYTF. The DNA of the CDR3 is TGTGCCTGGAGTGATGGTCGATCAGGGGTGGGTGGCTACACCTTC. Full variable domain (rest looked up from reference TRBV30 and TRBJ1-2): SQTIHQWPATLVQPVGSPLSLECTVEGTSNPNLYWYRQAAGRGLQLLFYSVGIGQISSEVPQNLSASRPQDRQFILSSKKLLLSDSGFYLCAWSDGRSGVGGYTFGSGTRLTVV.